These 26 T cell receptor beta chains were sequenced from one sample in a study of molecular identifiers for immune sequencing clone quantification. MiXCR was run by TCRdb on the PCR reads, yielding one entry per CDR3 protein. The sample has a few hundred thousand distinct CDR3 sequences, roughly 24% seen once. Sequencing input: naive CD8+ T cells from blood, with Jurkat cell RNA spiked in. Subset reported: FACS-sorted CD8+CD4-CCR7+CD45RA+ naive T cells. The receptors were sampled from a human donor in good health. Some libraries in this study had Jurkat cell RNA spiked in.

Ten or more counts support this clonotype. V gene TRBV5-4 combines with J gene TRBJ2-4; a weak D match, TRBD2 (6 bases). Deletions cut 2 bases from V and 5 bases from J, with 8 bases between. This CDR3 is 13 amino acids long. Germline CDR1 SGHNT, CDR2 YYREEE (reference sequence). CDR3 nucleotide sequence: TGTGCCAGCAGCTTCGCTAGCGAAAACATTCAGTACTTC. This translates into CASSFASENIQYF.

A few counts support this clonotype. This sequence joins TRBV12-3 or TRBV12-4 and TRBJ2-3; no clear D gene. This CDR3 has 11 amino acids. V lost 7 bases to trimming and J lost 3 bases, with 5 bases between them. For the CDR3, the DNA is TGTGCCAGCACTTTTACAGATACGCAGTATTTT. The encoded protein is CASTFTDTQYF.

Regarding this clonotype: An end of the junction differs from the germline gene, which may be a read error. This rearrangement joins TRBV7-3 to TRBJ2-3; 13 positions agree with TRBD2. The germline V gene encodes CDR1 SGHTA and CDR2 FQGTGA. The CDR3 is 15 amino acids. CDR3 sequence: CASSHGTSGTDTRYF. The CDR3 DNA follows: TGTGCCAGCAGCCACGGGACTAGCGGGACAGATACGCGGTATTTT.

For this clonotype: A read error may account for a junction end that differs from germline. The rearrangement links TRBV5-6 to TRBJ2-6; D ambiguous. The length of the CDR3 is 14 residues. Looked up from germline, CDR1 is SGHDT and CDR2 is YYEEEE. CDR3 coding DNA: TGTGCCGGCAGCTTTTTTTCCGGGGCCAACGTCCTGACTTTC. Protein sequence: CAGSFFSGANVLTF.

This clonotype was picked up a small number of times. The chain recombines TRBV27 with TRBJ2-7; a weak D match, TRBD1 (5 bases). The CDR3 runs to 14 residues. V shed 5 bases and J shed 2 bases, with 13 bases lying between them. Germline V lookup: CDR1 MNHEY, CDR2 SMNVEV (reference sequence). The CDR3 here is CASSPKTRAYEQYF. The CDR3, as DNA: TGTGCCAGCAGTCCTAAGACCAGGGCCTACGAGCAGTACTTC.

The CDR3 region is CSAPGASGRDANTGELFF. CDR3 nucleotide sequence: TGCAGTGCCCCAGGGGCTAGCGGGAGGGACGCGAACACCGGGGAGCTGTTTTTT. The rearrangement links TRBV20-1 to TRBJ2-2; 12 nucleotides align to TRBD2. The germline gives CDR1 DFQATT, CDR2 SNEGSKA (reference sequence). This CDR3 spans 18 amino acids. The V segment lost 6 bases and the J segment 0 bases; nucleotides outside the gene matches: 11.

This chain joins TRBV28 and TRBJ2-5; TRBD2 is a possible D gene (5 bases). This CDR3 is 14 amino acids long. Germline V gives CDR1 MDHEN, CDR2 SYDVKM. Trimming took 2 bases from V and 3 from J, leaving 10 bases between them. The CDR3 protein is CASSLRGMEETQYF. In DNA form, the CDR3 reads TGTGCCAGCAGTTTAAGAGGGATGGAAGAGACCCAGTACTTC.

This clonotype was seen a single time. The CDR3 bases are TGTGCCACCAGCAGGGAACCCGGACTGGGTGAGACCCAGTACTTC. Translated, it gives CATSREPGLGETQYF. V is TRBV15 and J is TRBJ2-5, with D possibly TRBD2 on 5 matching bases. The CDR3 extends over 15 amino acids. The V gene lost 3 bases and the J gene lost 5 bases, with 16 bases spanning the gap. Germline CDR1 reads LNHNV; CDR2 reads YYDKDF (reference sequence).

This clonotype was seen a handful of times. The rearrangement joins TRBV24-1 to TRBJ1-5; D is undetermined. This CDR3 comprises 14 residues. V lost 2 bases to trimming and J lost 7 bases, with 11 bases between them. Germline V CDR1 and CDR2: KGHDR, SFDVKD. CDR3 loop: CATSDSSTGQPQHF. CDR3 in DNA: TGTGCCACCAGTGATTCGTCAACGGGACAGCCCCAGCATTTT.

The chain combines TRBV21-1 with TRBJ2-2; the table gives TRBD2 as D, unverified against the DNA. TRBV21-1 is labeled a pseudogene. This CDR3 is built from 17 residues. CDR3 region: CASSPFRQRANIGELFF. CDR3 in DNA: TGTGCCAGCAGCCCCTTCCGACAGCGCGCGAACATCGGGGAGCTGTTTTTT.

The chain joins TRBV4-3 to TRBJ2-3; the match to TRBD2 covers 11 bases. Per the germline V gene, CDR1 is LGHNA and CDR2 is YSLEER. V lost 4 bases to trimming and J lost 0 bases; unmatched junction nucleotides: 6. This CDR3 is built from 17 residues. The CDR3 nucleotides read TGCGCCAGCAGCCCAAGAGGGACTAGCGGAAGCACAGATACGCAGTATTTT. This gives the protein CASSPRGTSGSTDTQYF.

About this clonotype itself: The junction differs from germline at one of its ends, possibly a read error. The chain uses TRBV7-6 and TRBJ2-2, with 7 bases matching TRBD2. In germline, CDR1 is SGHVS, CDR2 FNYEAQ. This CDR3 spans 15 amino acids. CDR3 region: CVSSLELAIPGELFF. The DNA of the CDR3 is TGTGTCAGCAGCTTAGAACTAGCGATCCCCGGGGAGCTGTTTTTT. Based on the CDR3 plus reference TRBV7-6 and TRBJ2-2, the full variable domain is GAGVSQSPRYKVTKRGQDVALRCDPISGHVSLYWYRQALGQGPEFLTYFNYEAQQDKSGLPNDRFSAERPEGSISTLTIQRTEQRDSAMYRCVSSLELAIPGELFFGEGSRLTVL.

As regards this clonotype: At one end, the junction sequence differs from germline, possibly due to a read error. This sequence joins TRBV30 and TRBJ2-5; D is unresolved. This CDR3 comprises 11 residues. Germline lookup yields CDR1 GTSNPN and CDR2 SVGIG (reference sequence). The DNA of the CDR3 is TGTGCCTGGGCCCTTTCTGAGACCCCGTACTTC. This translates into CAWALSETPYF.

This clonotype was seen many times. The rearrangement joins TRBV27 to TRBJ1-5; possibly TRBD1 for D (6 bases). The CDR3 loop spans 15 amino acids. Per germline, CDR1 MNHEY and CDR2 SMNVEV (reference sequence). The V end was cut by 8 bases, the J end by 3 bases, with 17 bases between. DNA of the CDR3: TGTGCCAGCCAACGGGGGCCCTCACCCAATCAGCCCCAGCATTTT. Residues: CASQRGPSPNQPQHF.

The sample holds a few counts of this clonotype. J is TRBJ1-1 and V is TRBV3-1; D is possibly TRBD1 (5 bases). The CDR3 has 15 residues. Trimming cost V 1 base and J 0 bases, with 9 bases left between them. From germline, CDR1 is LGHDT and CDR2 YNNKEL (reference sequence). DNA of the CDR3: TGTGCCAGCAGCCAAGTCCAGACAGTGAACACTGAAGCTTTCTTT. Translating it yields CASSQVQTVNTEAFF.

As to this clonotype: With a much larger clone just one base away, this may be a read error. V is TRBV6-5 and J is TRBJ1-1; no clear D. This CDR3 has 12 amino acids. Looked up from germline, CDR1 is MNHEY and CDR2 is SVGAGI. The CDR3 DNA is TGTGCCAGCAGCGAAGGTGGCACTGGAGCTTTCTTT. Its protein is CASSEGGTGAFF.

This clonotype was observed a few times. Written as DNA, the CDR3 is TGTGCCAGCAGCTTAGTGGCTATATCCTACGAGCAGTACTTC. Protein: CASSLVAISYEQYF. The chain has TRBV7-2 and TRBJ2-7; unclear D gene. The CDR3 is made up of 14 amino acids. Germline-derived CDR1 and CDR2 are SGHTA and FQGNSA. V was shortened by 1 base and J by 1 base, with 8 bases between the two germline ends.

CDR3 residues: CAWSKRGRGVNEQYF. Here the CDR3 DNA reads TGTGCCTGGAGTAAGCGAGGCAGGGGCGTTAACGAGCAGTACTTC. The rearrangement uses TRBV30 and TRBJ2-7; perhaps TRBD1 as D (6 bases). Germline CDR1 and CDR2: GTSNPN and SVGIG (reference sequence). This CDR3 is 15 amino acids long. Trimming removed 2 bases at V and 5 bases at J, with 19 bases between.

This clonotype occurred once. One base away lies a much larger clone, so this may be a sequencing read error. The V gene is TRBV2, the J gene TRBJ2-7; 14 bases agree with TRBD2. This CDR3 contains 17 residues. The germline CDR1 and CDR2 sequences are SNHLY and FYNNEI. The junction had 14 bases not matched to a gene; V was cut back by 8 bases and J by 5 bases. DNA for the CDR3: TGTGCCAGCTGTCGCCCGGGACTAGCGGGAGTATTCCACGAGCAGTACTTC. It yields the protein CASCRPGLAGVFHEQYF.

The chain links TRBV11-2 to TRBJ2-5; D unresolved. There are 15 residues in the CDR3. The ends were cut back, 4 bases at V and 2 bases at J, with 14 bases in the middle. Germline values: CDR1 SGHAT, CDR2 FQNNGV. In DNA, the CDR3 is TGTGCCAGCAGCTCGAAGCTAGATTTGCAAGAGACCCAGTACTTC. Its translation is CASSSKLDLQETQYF.

This clonotype has a handful of counts. The chain uses TRBV9 and TRBJ2-7, with D unclear. The CDR3 is made up of 13 amino acids. V was clipped by 0 bases and J by 4 bases, with 8 bases between them. Germline values: CDR1 SGDLS, CDR2 YYNGEE. DNA for the CDR3: TGTGCCAGCAGCGTAGGTCCAGGTTACGAGCAGTACTTC. Its protein is CASSVGPGYEQYF.

This clonotype was recorded a few times. V usage is TRBV20-1 and J usage is TRBJ2-4; D possibly uses TRBD1 or TRBD2 (5 bases each). The CDR3 extends over 13 amino acids. V was clipped by 6 bases and J by 7 bases, with 16 bases between them. Germline CDR1 and CDR2: DFQATT and SNEGSKA (reference sequence). The CDR3 DNA reads TGCAGTGCAACCGCAGGGACGGTTAACATTCAGTACTTC. It is translated as CSATAGTVNIQYF.

This clonotype was seen only a few times. The CDR3 end shows no conserved phenylalanine or tryptophan, and so a read error is likely. The chain recombines TRBV19 with TRBJ1-5; D remains ambiguous. V shed 4 bases and J shed 5 bases, with 3 bases lying between them. Per the germline V gene, CDR1 is LNHDA and CDR2 is SQIVND (reference sequence). This CDR3 is built from 11 residues. The CDR3 DNA reads as TGTGCCAGTAGTAACGATCAGCCCCAGCATCTT. It encodes CASSNDQPQHL.

V gene TRBV10-3 combines with J gene TRBJ2-5; D gene uncertain. In germline, CDR1 is ENHRY, CDR2 SYGVKD. Trimming took 2 bases from V and 4 from J, leaving 11 bases between them. This CDR3 region has 14 residues. Written as DNA, the CDR3 is TGTGCCATCAGTGAGCCGGACCTGGGAGAGACCCAGTACTTC. It encodes CAISEPDLGETQYF.

In its sample, this clonotype was seen a few times. The chain uses TRBV7-9 and TRBJ2-5, with no clear D. The CDR3 covers 14 residues. The V end lost 2 bases, the J end lost 4 bases, and 11 bases lay between the germline ends. The germline gives CDR1 SEHNR, CDR2 FQNEAQ (reference sequence). The CDR3 region has the DNA TGTGCCAGCAGCTTAAATGTTCTCCCAGAGACCCAGTACTTC. Translated: CASSLNVLPETQYF.

The chain links TRBV3-1 to TRBJ2-2; perhaps TRBD2 as D (5 bases). The V end lost 3 bases, the J end lost 0 bases, and 8 bases lay between the germline ends. CDR1 and CDR2 (germline): LGHDT, YNNKEL (reference sequence). CDR3 length: 15 amino acids. The DNA for the CDR3 is TGTGCCAGCAGCCAGGACTCCGCGAACACCGGGGAGCTGTTTTTT. This sequence encodes CASSQDSANTGELFF.